This T cell receptor (beta chain) derives from a study of T cell responses to AZD1222 COVID-19 vaccine. In this sample, this clone turned up a few times. The trim removed 8 bases at V and 0 bases at J, leaving 8 bases unmatched. The germline V gene encodes CDR1 MNHEY and CDR2 SMNVEV (reference sequence). The CDR3 consists of 17 residues. Some clones are missing from TCRdb's copy, which holds only in-frame ones; the method was immunoSEQ multiplex PCR. The sample lists 45,000 to 65,000 clones; 80% were seen once. The J gene is TRBJ2-4, the V gene TRBV27; 12 bases agree with TRBD2. The TCR comes from an adult who received the AZD1222 COVID-19 vaccine. The sample consisted of peripheral blood, taken 28 days after the second AZD1222 dose. This CDR3 reads CASGLAGQFRAKNIQYF. In nucleotides, the CDR3 is TGTGCCAGCGGACTAGCGGGGCAGTTTAGAGCCAAAAACATTCAGTACTTC.